This TCR beta chain was profiled in a study of OX40 agonist ivuxolimab in advanced cancers. Context from the whole study: Ivuxolimab was a fully human IgG2 agonistic monoclonal antibody targeting the costimulatory receptor OX40 (CD134). The dose-escalation cohort was about 87% male with a mean age of about 60 years, ranging from about 23 to 85. Intravenous ivuxolimab was administered to patients every 2 weeks at six dose levels: 0.01, 0.1, 0.3, 1.5, 3 and 10 mg/kg. Partial responses were achieved by three dose-escalation patients, of whom one had hepatocellular carcinoma and two had cutaneous melanoma. The paper describes the monotherapy dose-escalation part (N of about 50 patients) of the phase I trial of ivuxolimab. Patients were allowed to have had prior anti-PD-1, anti-PD-L1 or anti-CTLA-4 therapy, and 30% to 40% of the dose-escalation patients had previously received checkpoint inhibitors. Among the roughly 52 dose-escalation patients, roughly 20 had hepatocellular carcinoma, about 15 melanoma, 9 renal cell carcinoma and 9 head and neck cancer. The purpose of peripheral TCRbeta sequencing was to test whether ivuxolimab changed TCR sequence diversity and led to clonal T-cell expansion. Overall study results and their limits: At doses from 0.1 to 3.0 mg/kg, clonal expansion was seen in both CD4+ and CD8+ blood T cells between baseline and week 6. Low levels of normalized T-cell clonal expansion were also seen in some patients who did not respond. Partial responders in the 0.1-3.0 mg/kg groups had among the lowest normalized peripheral clonal expansion, especially among CD8+ T cells. The antigen specificity of the peripheral T cells that underwent clonal expansion was not determined. After ivuxolimab, more expanded clones were found on average in CD8+ T cells than in CD4+ T cells.

To sequence the TCRbeta CDR3 region, genomic DNA was isolated from the sorted cells. TCRbeta CDR3 regions were sequenced using the immunoSEQ Assay. What TCRdb holds here is the immuneACCESS table cut down to in-frame rearrangements. Part of the clones is not present; checked against another copy, under half of the missing clones reflect an unresolved V gene, and the others are unexplained. The sample data list tens of thousands of clones, and just over 85% of these were observed just once. The ten most abundant clones make up about 0.76% of the sample. Note on this clone: Its antigen is unknown. Base qualities are not recorded, but no much larger clone differs from it by a single base.

The trial excluded patients who had a history of autoimmune disease or were on systemic immunosuppression. In every dose cohort, peripheral blood was drawn for TCR sequencing at baseline, cycle 4 day 1, and cycle 7 day 1. Samples were obtained from an open-label, multicenter, first-in-human phase I dose-escalation trial of ivuxolimab. Adults with locally advanced or metastatic melanoma, renal cell carcinoma, hepatocellular carcinoma or head and neck squamous cell carcinoma were enrolled in the trial. Before TCR sequencing, CD4+ and CD8+ T cells were separately sorted from peripheral blood. The germline V gene (reference sequence) gives CDR1 as MNHEY and CDR2 as SMNVEV. V was cut back by 5 bases and J by 0 bases, leaving a gap of 16 bases between them. The CDR3 spans 16 residues, from the cysteine through the phenylalanine. Only the CDR3 region is kept as DNA, spanning 48 bases read in frame from base 1.

Sequences were derived from CD4+ or CD8+ T cells sorted from blood, sampled in a trial of the OX40 agonist ivuxolimab. Rearrangement joined TRBV27 to TRBJ1-1, with no D gene named confidently. The TCR originated in an adult with an advanced solid tumor such as melanoma, head and neck, liver or kidney cancer. Here the CDR3 is given as CASSPPGLRMNTEAFF. In nucleotides, the sequence is TGTGCCAGCAGTCCGCCCGGACTGAGGATGAACACTGAAGCTTTCTTT.